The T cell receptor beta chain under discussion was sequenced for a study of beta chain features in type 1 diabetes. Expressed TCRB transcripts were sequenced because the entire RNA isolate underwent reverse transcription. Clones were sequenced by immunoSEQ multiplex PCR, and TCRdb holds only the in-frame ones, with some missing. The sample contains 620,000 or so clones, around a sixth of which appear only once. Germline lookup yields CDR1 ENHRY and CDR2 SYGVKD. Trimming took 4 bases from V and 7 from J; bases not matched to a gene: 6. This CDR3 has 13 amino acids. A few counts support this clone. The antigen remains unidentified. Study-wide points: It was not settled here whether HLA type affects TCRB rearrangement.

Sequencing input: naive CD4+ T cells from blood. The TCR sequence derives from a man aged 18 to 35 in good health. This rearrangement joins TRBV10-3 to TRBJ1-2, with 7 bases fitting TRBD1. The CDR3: CAISATGEVGYTF. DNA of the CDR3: TGTGCCATCAGTGCAACAGGGGAGGTTGGCTACACCTTC.